This T cell receptor (beta chain) is from a study of T cells in Graves' hyperthyroidism and ophthalmopathy. On this clonotype itself: The conserved closing phenylalanine or tryptophan is absent in this CDR3, likely reflecting a read error.

Amplified regions were TCR beta CDR3 sequences from RNA transcripts. The HTBI primer set was used in a first-round RT-PCR of the TCR CDR3. Using its own MiXCR run on the multiplex PCR reads, TCRdb lists one record per CDR3 protein. Here the sample spans 550,000 to 650,000 distinct CDR3 sequences, roughly 14% being singletons. The CDR3 has 14 amino acids. V gave up 6 bases and J gave up 2 bases; unmatched junction bases: 5. Germline V gives CDR1 LGHNA, CDR2 YSLEER. This clonotype originated in a woman aged 25-40 years with Graves' hyperthyroidism that later progressed to Graves' ophthalmopathy. The rearrangement joins TRBV4-3 to TRBJ1-2, with TRBD1 identical over 8 bases. The specimen was blood. Here the CDR3 reads CASSPGQGNYGYTS. As DNA, the CDR3 is TGCGCCAGCAGTCCCGGACAGGGCAACTATGGCTACACCTCC.